What follows are 21 T cell receptor beta chains derived from one specimen sequenced in a study of T cells in Graves' hyperthyroidism and ophthalmopathy. Researchers amplified the TCR beta CDR3 regions from RNA transcripts. During a first-round RT-PCR of the TCR CDR3, the HTBI primer set was used. TCRdb re-called the multiplex PCR reads with MiXCR, one entry per CDR3 protein. Among some 600,000 distinct CDR3 sequences listed, around 13% were seen once. The sequenced material came from blood. Receptors originate from a woman in her twenties or thirties with Graves' hyperthyroidism that later progressed to Graves' ophthalmopathy.

The chain is built from TRBV6-1 and TRBJ2-2, with D possibly TRBD2 on 7 matching bases. Germline V CDR1 and CDR2: MNHNS, SASEGT. Trimming removed 6 bases from V and 4 bases from J, with 18 bases in between. The CDR3 totals 16 residues. The CDR3 sequence is CASRGGQGLCTGELFF. CDR3 bases: TGTGCCAGCAGGGGAGGGCAGGGGCTTTGCACCGGGGAGCTGTTTTTT.

This clonotype was detected many times. CDR3 in amino acids: CASRQGLSPTDTQYF. The CDR3 bases are TGTGCCAGCAGACAGGGATTGTCCCCCACAGATACGCAGTATTTT. The J gene is TRBJ2-3, the V gene TRBV7-2; a possible D gene is TRBD1 (6 bases). V lost 6 bases and J lost 2, with 15 bases in between. CDR3 size: 15 residues. Germline V gene data show CDR1 as SGHTA and CDR2 as FQGNSA.

In its sample, this clonotype was seen a few times. This chain uses TRBV12-3 or TRBV12-4 with TRBJ1-5, with D maybe TRBD1 (6 bases). The CDR3 contains 14 residues. Deletions cut 7 bases from V and 3 bases from J, with 13 bases between. The CDR3 loop reads CASTMTGVNQPQHF. CDR3 sequence (DNA): TGTGCCAGCACTATGACAGGTGTCAATCAGCCCCAGCATTTT.

The chain carries TRBV7-9 and TRBJ1-3; 8 bases are a match to TRBD1. Germline CDR1 reads SEHNR; CDR2 reads FQNEAQ (reference sequence). Unmatched junction bases numbered 10, after V lost 5 bases and J lost 4 bases. The CDR3 sequence is 16 residues long. CDR3 sequence reads: CASSPGGQGAGNTIYF. The CDR3 DNA follows: TGTGCCAGCAGCCCCGGAGGACAGGGTGCAGGAAACACCATATATTTT.

Worth noting for this clonotype: With a much larger clone just one base away, this may be a read error. The chain recombines TRBV3-1 with TRBJ1-3; 8 nucleotides line up with TRBD1. CDR3 length: 16 amino acids. Germline V gene sequence: CDR1 LGHDT, CDR2 YNNKEL (reference sequence). As DNA, the CDR3 is TGTGCCAGCGGCCAAGATTGGGGACAGGCCGTAAACACCATATATTTT. Amino acids: CASGQDWGQAVNTIYF.

This clonotype was recorded at least ten times. The rearrangement joins TRBV28 to TRBJ1-1; no firm D call. Germline CDR1 reads MDHEN; CDR2 reads SYDVKM. V was shortened by 5 bases and J by 3 bases, with 16 bases between the two germline ends. The CDR3 is 15 residues long. The CDR3 DNA is TGTGCCAGCAGTGTGAACAGCGGACTAGACACTGAAGCTTTCTTT. Protein sequence: CASSVNSGLDTEAFF. Full variable domain (remainder filled in from reference TRBV28 and TRBJ1-1): DVKVTQSSRYLVKRTGEKVFLECVQDMDHENMFWYRQDPGLGLRLIYFSYDVKMKEKGDIPEGYSVSREKKERFSLILESASTNQTSMYLCASSVNSGLDTEAFFGQGTRLTVV.

This clonotype was picked up many times. The V call is TRBV7-2, the J call TRBJ1-5; 7 bases match TRBD1. V trimming: 5 bases; J trimming: 7 bases; junction bases outside the gene matches: 11. The CDR3 has 15 amino acids. Germline V lookup: CDR1 SGHTA, CDR2 FQGNSA. The chain's CDR3 is CASSITRDRHQPQHF. The CDR3 DNA is TGTGCCAGCAGCATCACCAGGGACAGACACCAGCCCCAGCATTTT.

This clonotype appeared many times. The chain recombines TRBV11-3 with TRBJ2-2; D unresolved. Deletions cut 3 bases from V and 0 bases from J, with 11 bases between. Germline lookup yields CDR1 SGHNT and CDR2 YENEEA. This CDR3 contains 16 residues. CDR3 sequence: CASSLAAEPNTGELFF. CDR3 bases: TGTGCCAGCAGCTTGGCGGCGGAGCCGAACACCGGGGAGCTGTTTTTT.

There are many counts of this clonotype. The genes are TRBV3-1 and TRBJ2-3; TRBD2 aligns across 12 bases. In germline, CDR1 is LGHDT, CDR2 YNNKEL (reference sequence). The CDR3 is 15 amino acids. Trimming took 4 bases from V and 4 from J; bases not matched to a gene: 3. CDR3: CASSPLAGGSDTQYF. The CDR3 bases are TGTGCCAGCAGCCCACTAGCGGGAGGCTCAGATACGCAGTATTTT.

This clonotype appeared a single time. J is TRBJ1-4 and V is TRBV27; 10 bases line up with TRBD1. Germline CDR1 reads MNHEY; CDR2 reads SMNVEV (reference sequence). This CDR3 is built from 21 residues. The V and J ends lost 0 bases and 1 base, in that order; junction bases with no gene match: 14. CDR3 nucleotide sequence: TGTGCCAGCAGTTTATCGCCAGGACAGGGGGAGGAATTGGGAACTAATGAAAAACTGTTTTTT. Protein product: CASSLSPGQGEELGTNEKLFF.

Concerning this clonotype itself: At one end, the junction sequence differs from germline, possibly due to a read error. The genes are TRBV5-1 and TRBJ2-1; D remains unclear. The CDR3 is 11 amino acids. Per germline, CDR1 SGHRS and CDR2 YFSETQ. CDR3 bases: TGCGCCGGCAGCTTGGCTTATGAGCAGTTCTTC. Translating it yields CAGSLAYEQFF.

This clonotype appeared a few times. The V gene is TRBV30, the J gene TRBJ2-7, with TRBD2 matching 7 bases. The germline gives CDR1 GTSNPN, CDR2 SVGIG (reference sequence). The V gene end was trimmed by 0 bases and the J gene end by 3 bases; junction bases not matched to a gene: 5. The CDR3 is 14 residues long. DNA for the CDR3: TGTGCCTGGAGTGTGGGAGGGACCAACTACGAGCAGTACTTC. Its translation: CAWSVGGTNYEQYF.

The gene calls are TRBV6-1 and TRBJ2-1, with unresolved D. Germline V gene data show CDR1 as MNHNS and CDR2 as SASEGT. Trimming cost V 7 bases and J 3 bases, with 13 bases left between them. This CDR3 comprises 14 residues. The CDR3 coding sequence is TGTGCCAGCAACCCGGTGGCTAGCTACAATGAGCAGTTCTTC. It translates to CASNPVASYNEQFF.

Regarding this clonotype: Being one base from a much bigger clone, this may be a read error. Because the CDR3 is missing its conserved closing phenylalanine or tryptophan, this is likely a read error. The chain links TRBV27 to TRBJ1-2, with unresolved D. Deletions cut 6 bases from V and 4 bases from J, with 12 bases between. From germline, CDR1 is MNHEY and CDR2 SMNVEV (reference sequence). The CDR3 is made up of 13 amino acids. CDR3 sequence (DNA): TGTGCCAGCAGGGGATCCCACAGCTATGGCTACACCCTC. Its protein is CASRGSHSYGYTL.

This clonotype was recorded at least ten times. The V and J genes are TRBV9 and TRBJ2-5, with D unresolved. Germline-derived CDR1 and CDR2 are SGDLS and YYNGEE. V gave up 1 base and J gave up 5 bases, with 6 bases separating them. This CDR3 comprises 12 residues. The CDR3 reads CASSVNWETQYF. CDR3 nucleotide sequence: TGTGCCAGCAGCGTAAACTGGGAGACCCAGTACTTC.

Concerning this clonotype: A much larger clone differs by one base, so this may be a read error. V is TRBV13 and J is TRBJ2-1; the D gene is possibly TRBD1 (6 bases). Germline V gene data show CDR1 as PRHDT and CDR2 as FYEKMQ (reference sequence). This CDR3 has 14 residues. CDR3 coding DNA: TGTGCCAGCAGCTCCGGCCTCGTAGGACAGTGGACGATCTTC. Translated: CASSSGLVGQWTIF.

On this clonotype itself: It may be a read error: a sequence one base away is much more abundant. The chain recombines TRBV6-1 with TRBJ2-7; 9 bases are shared with TRBD1. After removal of 6 bases from V and 5 bases from J, the junction contained 11 bases not matched to a gene. Germline CDR1 reads MNHNS; CDR2 reads SASEGT. The CDR3 contains 15 residues. The CDR3 sequence: CASRENRDRVHEQYF. As DNA, the CDR3 is TGTGCCAGCAGAGAGAACCGGGACAGGGTCCACGAGCAGTACTTC.

This clonotype was counted between two and nine times. This sequence joins TRBV6-1 and TRBJ1-2; possible D gene TRBD1, 6 bases. CDR1 is MNHNS and CDR2 is SASEGT in the germline V gene. This CDR3 has 14 amino acids. Trimming cost V 4 bases and J 5 bases, with 14 bases left between them. CDR3 bases: TGTGCCAGCAGTGTGGCCAGGGGATCTTATGGCTACACCTTC. It translates to CASSVARGSYGYTF.

This clonotype was counted many times. The chain joins TRBV2 to TRBJ2-1; 7 positions match TRBD2. CDR1 is SNHLY, CDR2 FYNNEI, per germline. V was clipped by 0 bases and J by 9 bases; unmatched bases: 14. CDR3 length: 17 residues. The CDR3 sequence: CASSEAVAGWDGSEQFF. CDR3 in DNA: TGTGCCAGCAGTGAAGCGGTAGCGGGTTGGGATGGCTCTGAGCAGTTCTTC.

This clonotype came up a few times. This chain uses TRBV12-3 or TRBV12-4 with TRBJ1-5; D possibly corresponds to TRBD1 (6 bases). The length of the CDR3 is 14 residues. Trimming took off 6 bases at V and 5 bases at J, with 14 bases between the two ends. CDR3 nucleotide sequence: TGTGCCAGCAGCCCCTACAGGGCCGATCAGCCCCAGCATTTT. Translating it yields CASSPYRADQPQHF.

This clonotype was recorded many times. The genes are TRBV27 and TRBJ2-5; D may be TRBD1 or TRBD2 (6 bases each). The CDR3 covers 16 residues. CDR1 and CDR2 (germline): MNHEY, SMNVEV (reference sequence). V was shortened by 7 bases and J by 2 bases, with 20 bases between the two germline ends. DNA for the CDR3: TGTGCCAGCACCCCCCTTACGGGGGCGCCGCAAGAGACCCAGTACTTC. Protein: CASTPLTGAPQETQYF.